The 25 T cell receptor beta chains reported below all come from one sample, sequenced in a study of T cells in Graves' hyperthyroidism and ophthalmopathy. It was RNA transcripts that yielded the amplified TCR beta CDR3 regions. The HTBI primer set was used in a first-round RT-PCR of the TCR CDR3. Each CDR3 protein is one row after TCRdb ran MiXCR on the multiplex PCR reads. The sample shows around 340,000 distinct CDR3 sequences, 21% of them seen only once. The specimen sequenced was blood. Receptor source: a woman aged 50 to 60 with Graves' hyperthyroidism.

The J gene is TRBJ1-4, the V gene TRBV15; TRBD1 might be the D (5 bases). This CDR3 has 16 residues. Trimming removed 2 bases at V and 6 bases at J, with 16 bases between. Per germline, CDR1 LNHNV and CDR2 YYDKDF (reference sequence). The CDR3 coding sequence is TGTGCCACCAGCAGAAATCGGCAGGGCGTGGATGAAAAACTGTTTTTT. Translated, it gives CATSRNRQGVDEKLFF.

This clonotype was observed at least ten times. The CDR3 sequence: CASSLSGLRYSNQPQHF. The CDR3 coding sequence is TGTGCCAGCAGTTTATCGGGACTCCGGTATAGCAATCAGCCCCAGCATTTT. The gene calls are TRBV27 and TRBJ1-5, with D maybe TRBD1 (5 bases). V was clipped by 0 bases and J by 0 bases, with 12 bases between them. This CDR3 is 17 amino acids long. CDR1 MNHEY and CDR2 SMNVEV come from the germline V gene (reference sequence).

The chain has TRBV5-5 and TRBJ2-7; D is unresolved. Trimming cost V 4 bases and J 3 bases, with 17 bases left between them. The CDR3 is made up of 15 amino acids. Germline lookup yields CDR1 SGHKS and CDR2 YYEKEE (reference sequence). The CDR3 DNA is TGTGCCAGCAGCCAAGGGCCCGGGCGTAACTACGAGCAGTACTTC. This codes for CASSQGPGRNYEQYF.

This clonotype appeared many times. The chain carries TRBV6-1 and TRBJ2-7; 10 bases match TRBD2. This CDR3 has 17 residues. Germline V gives CDR1 MNHNS, CDR2 SASEGT. The J segment lost 1 base and the V segment lost 4 bases, leaving 10 bases of the junction unmatched. DNA of the CDR3: TGTGCCAGCAGTGTCTTAGCGAGGACTAGCGGTTCCTACGAGCAGTACTTC. Translating gives CASSVLARTSGSYEQYF.

This clonotype has more than one count but fewer than ten. The chain couples TRBV20-1 to TRBJ2-6; TRBD2 is a possible D gene (7 bases). This CDR3 has 17 amino acids. The germline V gene has CDR1 DFQATT and CDR2 SNEGSKA (reference sequence). Deletions cut 3 bases from V and 2 bases from J, with 17 bases between. CDR3 region: CSASGGGGATGANVLTF. The CDR3 nucleotides are TGCAGTGCTAGTGGGGGGGGGGGCGCAACTGGGGCCAACGTCCTGACTTTC.

This clonotype was picked up many times. The V and J genes are TRBV11-3 and TRBJ2-3, with 11 bases fitting TRBD2. The CDR3 runs 13 residues. Germline trimming cut 8 bases from V and 10 bases from J; bases unmatched to any gene: 8. Germline CDR1 reads SGHNT; CDR2 reads YENEEA. This chain's CDR3 is CASGTSGTPPQYF. The DNA for the CDR3 is TGTGCCAGCGGGACTAGCGGAACCCCTCCGCAGTATTTT.

This sequence joins TRBV13 and TRBJ2-1; 7 positions match TRBD2. From germline, CDR1 is PRHDT and CDR2 FYEKMQ (reference sequence). Trimming at V came to 1 base and at J to 8 bases, leaving 8 bases not matched to a gene. This CDR3 has 15 residues. Written as DNA, the CDR3 is TGTGCCAGCAGCTTAGCGGGAGGCCATTCCGATGAGCAGTTCTTC. Protein sequence: CASSLAGGHSDEQFF. Filled out from reference TRBV13 and TRBJ2-1, the complete variable domain reads AAGVIQSPRHLIKEKRETATLKCYPIPRHDTVYWYQQGPGQDPQFLISFYEKMQSDKGSIPDRFSAQQFSDYHSELNMSSLELGDSALYFCASSLAGGHSDEQFFGPGTRLTVL.

This chain connects TRBV24-1 to TRBJ1-4; D may be TRBD1 (6 bases). V was trimmed by 3 bases and J by 7 bases, leaving 11 bases between them. CDR3 length: 14 residues. Germline assignment: CDR1 KGHDR and CDR2 SFDVKD. For the CDR3, the DNA is TGTGCCACCAGTGATGGGGGCGCAGGTGAAAAACTGTTTTTT. Encoded protein: CATSDGGAGEKLFF.

The chain's CDR3 is CASGRDRGFNTEAFF. CDR3 DNA sequence: TGCGCCAGCGGCCGGGACAGGGGATTCAACACTGAAGCTTTCTTT. This chain uses TRBV5-1 with TRBJ1-1, with 10 bases identical to TRBD1. The CDR3 totals 15 residues. Unmatched junction bases numbered 8, after V lost 7 bases and J lost 2 bases. From germline, CDR1 is SGHRS and CDR2 YFSETQ. Together with reference TRBV5-1 and TRBJ1-1, the CDR3 gives the full variable domain: KAGVTQTPRYLIKTRGQQVTLSCSPISGHRSVSWYQQTPGQGLQFLFEYFSETQRNKGNFPGRFSGRQFSNSRSEMNVSTLELGDSALYLCASGRDRGFNTEAFFGQGTRLTVV.

This clonotype has only a few counts. This sequence joins TRBV20-1 and TRBJ2-7; D is unresolved. From germline, CDR1 is DFQATT and CDR2 SNEGSKA (reference sequence). CDR3 length equals 12 residues. V lost 7 bases and J lost 1, with 11 bases in between. The CDR3 region has the DNA TGCAGTGTCCAGAGGCCTTCCTACGAGCAGTACTTC. Its translation is CSVQRPSYEQYF.

This clonotype was counted a few times. The chain couples TRBV2 to TRBJ1-2; D not resolved. With 3 bases removed from V and 6 bases from J, the gap between germline ends came to 14 bases. This CDR3 contains 14 residues. The germline V gene has CDR1 SNHLY and CDR2 FYNNEI. In DNA, the CDR3 is TGTGCCAGCAGTGAGCTCTGGGGTTGGGATGGCTACACCTTC. Translating gives CASSELWGWDGYTF.

The rearrangement links TRBV11-3 to TRBJ2-3; 8 bases fit TRBD2. Trimming at V came to 5 bases and at J to 12 bases, leaving 19 bases not matched to a gene. The CDR3 totals 16 residues. Germline-derived CDR1 and CDR2 are SGHNT and YENEEA. CDR3 protein: CASSPRLERGPPTQYF. For the CDR3, the DNA is TGTGCCAGCAGCCCCCGGCTGGAGCGGGGGCCTCCAACACAGTATTTT.

This clonotype was counted ten times or more. The chain has TRBV3-1 and TRBJ2-7, with 7 bases aligning to TRBD1. Germline CDR1 is LGHDT and CDR2 is YNNKEL (reference sequence). The junction had 9 bases not matched to a gene; V was cut back by 3 bases and J by 4 bases. The CDR3 has 15 amino acids. The CDR3 bases are TGTGCCAGCAGCCATGCCGGGACAGCCCTTTACGAGCAGTACTTC. Its translation is CASSHAGTALYEQYF.

The chain couples TRBV29-1 to TRBJ2-2; D ambiguous. Per the germline V gene, CDR1 is SQVTM and CDR2 is ANQGSEA. This CDR3 has 14 residues. The V end was cut by 2 bases, the J end by 5 bases, with 12 bases between. The CDR3 DNA follows: TGCAGCGTTGAACCGCAGACAAGGACCGGGGAGCTGTTTTTT. Translating it yields CSVEPQTRTGELFF.

As for this clonotype: A read error may explain this, as a much larger clone is one base away. This sequence joins TRBV29-1 and TRBJ1-1; D is perhaps TRBD1 (6 bases). This CDR3 is 13 amino acids long. V was pared by 4 bases and J by 2 bases, with 11 bases between. Germline V gene lookup returns CDR1 SQVTM and CDR2 ANQGSEA. The CDR3 protein is CSVAQGSNTEAFF. Here the CDR3 DNA reads TGCAGCGTTGCACAGGGCAGTAACACTGAAGCTTTCTTT.

This clonotype showed up many times. V usage is TRBV13 and J usage is TRBJ2-1; possible D gene TRBD1, 6 bases. Trimming stripped 5 bases from V and 7 bases from J, with 15 bases between. Germline loops: CDR1 PRHDT, CDR2 FYEKMQ (reference sequence). The CDR3 spans 14 residues. CDR3 region: CASSPQGYRNEQFF. CDR3 DNA sequence: TGTGCCAGCAGCCCTCAGGGGTATAGGAATGAGCAGTTCTTC.

There are many counts of this clonotype. The chain links TRBV20-1 to TRBJ2-1, with 9 bases that match TRBD2. From germline, CDR1 is DFQATT and CDR2 SNEGSKA (reference sequence). The CDR3 is 14 residues long. J gave up 6 bases and V 0 bases, and 3 bases lay outside the gene matches. CDR3 nucleotide sequence: TGCAGTGCTAGAGAGAGCGGGAGGTCCAATGAGCAGTTCTTC. The encoded protein is CSARESGRSNEQFF.

V gene TRBV6-2 or TRBV6-3 combines with J gene TRBJ1-5, with D tentatively TRBD1 (6 bases). Between the trimmed V and J ends, which lost 8 bases and 6 bases, there was a span of 14 bases. The V gene's germline CDR1 is MNHEY and CDR2 SVGEGT. This CDR3 comprises 13 residues. As DNA, the CDR3 is TGTGCCAGCGGAACAGGGAGGTTTCAGCCCCAGCATTTT. Its protein product is CASGTGRFQPQHF.

V gene TRBV28 combines with J gene TRBJ2-2; 10 bases are shared with TRBD2. V lost 5 bases and J lost 7; bases outside the gene matches: 25. CDR1 is MDHEN and CDR2 is SYDVKM in the germline V gene. The CDR3 spans 21 residues. The CDR3 DNA reads TGTGCCAGCAGTCAACTTACCCTAAAAGCCGGGACTAGCGATCTTAACGGGGAGCTGTTTTTT. It is translated as CASSQLTLKAGTSDLNGELFF.

V usage is TRBV4-1 and J usage is TRBJ2-1, with no clear D. Germline V gene data show CDR1 as MGHRA and CDR2 as YSYEKL. V dropped 1 base and J dropped 7 bases, with 11 bases sitting between them. The CDR3 spans 14 residues. In DNA form, the CDR3 reads TGCGCCAGCAGCCAAGGGCTTTTGGGGAATGAGCAGTTCTTC. This sequence encodes CASSQGLLGNEQFF.

This clonotype came up a few times. The V gene is TRBV7-2, the J gene TRBJ2-7; either TRBD1 or TRBD2 may supply D (7 bases each). This CDR3 comprises 15 residues. Germline V lookup: CDR1 SGHTA, CDR2 FQGNSA. Trimming removed 6 bases at V and 1 base at J, with 16 bases between. The DNA of the CDR3 is TGTGCCAGCAGTTTCGGGGGGACAGCATCCTACGAGCAGTACTTC. This encodes CASSFGGTASYEQYF.

The chain joins TRBV24-1 to TRBJ2-3, with a weak D call TRBD2 (5 bases). Trimming shortened V by 5 bases and J by 1 base, and 12 bases separated the two germline ends. The CDR3 is 15 residues long. CDR1 and CDR2 (germline): KGHDR, SFDVKD. The CDR3 reads CATSVGDTGTDTQYF. The CDR3 DNA reads as TGTGCCACCAGTGTGGGAGATACGGGCACAGATACGCAGTATTTT.

This clonotype was counted only a few times. This CDR3 is CASRVGRNLNTGELFF. For the CDR3, the DNA is TGTGCCAGCAGGGTTGGACGGAACCTAAACACCGGGGAGCTGTTTTTT. The V gene is TRBV6-1, the J gene TRBJ2-2; D gene ambiguous. CDR1 is MNHNS, CDR2 SASEGT, per germline. This CDR3 has 16 amino acids. Trimming took off 6 bases at V and 2 bases at J, with 16 bases between the two ends.

The chain combines TRBV28 with TRBJ2-5, with 8 bases aligning to TRBD1. With V trimmed by 5 bases and J by 12 bases, 20 bases remained unmatched. The CDR3 extends over 16 amino acids. Germline V gene data show CDR1 as MDHEN and CDR2 as SYDVKM. CDR3 in amino acids: CASSGASTGTGPRKYF. The CDR3 region has the DNA TGTGCCAGCAGTGGGGCTTCGACCGGGACAGGCCCAAGGAAGTACTTC.

Many counts were recorded for this clonotype. V is TRBV28 and J is TRBJ1-1, with 10 bases lining up with TRBD1. CDR1 and CDR2 (germline): MDHEN, SYDVKM. The junction had 6 bases not matched to a gene; V was cut back by 2 bases and J by 0 bases. This CDR3 is 17 amino acids long. Here the CDR3 reads CASSLGTGALMNTEAFF. Written as DNA, the CDR3 is TGTGCCAGCAGTTTAGGGACAGGGGCCTTAATGAACACTGAAGCTTTCTTT.